The 15 T cell receptor beta chains presented below share a single source sample, sequenced in a study of T cell responses to AZD1222 COVID-19 vaccine. Sequenced by immunoSEQ multiplex PCR; TCRdb stores in-frame clones only, minus some. The table shows 100,000 to 130,000 clones, with around 90% occurring only once. The sequencing used peripheral blood, collected on day 0 of AZD1222 vaccination. Receptors originate from an adult in good health.

The chain has TRBV19 and TRBJ2-3; a weak D match, TRBD2 (5 bases). The ends were cut back, 0 bases at V and 8 bases at J, with 9 bases in the middle. Germline CDR1 reads LNHDA; CDR2 reads SQIVND (reference sequence). The CDR3 contains 13 residues. This CDR3 reads CASSIEEASTQYF. CDR3 sequence (DNA): TGTGCCAGTAGTATAGAGGAGGCCTCTACGCAGTATTTT.

This chain links TRBV27 with TRBJ1-5, with TRBD1 matching over 7 bases. Germline CDR1 reads MNHEY; CDR2 reads SMNVEV (reference sequence). This CDR3 has 16 amino acids. V shed 4 bases and J 3 bases; nucleotides not matched to a gene: 9. The CDR3 here is CASSSSIDRVNQPQHF. The CDR3 bases are TGTGCCAGCAGTTCTTCAATTGACAGGGTCAATCAGCCCCAGCATTTT.

The rearrangement links TRBV4-3 to TRBJ1-1; 9 positions match TRBD1. V lost 0 bases, J lost 5 bases, and 4 bases stayed unmatched. The CDR3 spans 15 residues. Looked up from germline, CDR1 is LGHNA and CDR2 is YSLEER. The CDR3 sequence is CASSQDLGQGTEAFF. CDR3 sequence (DNA): TGCGCCAGCAGCCAAGATCTAGGACAGGGGACTGAAGCTTTCTTT.

The chain combines TRBV15 with TRBJ2-5; no clear D. Germline CDR1 and CDR2: LNHNV and YYDKDF (reference sequence). The CDR3 is 13 amino acids. The V end was cut by 3 bases, the J end by 4 bases, with 9 bases between. In nucleotides, the CDR3 is TGTGCCACCAGCAGCTCAGTTTTAGAGACCCAGTACTTC. Encoded protein: CATSSSVLETQYF.

The V gene is TRBV7-6, the J gene TRBJ2-7; 9 bases fit TRBD2. The V gene's germline CDR1 is SGHVS and CDR2 FNYEAQ. This CDR3 comprises 17 residues. V lost 5 bases, J lost 4 bases, and 15 bases stayed unmatched. The CDR3 loop reads CASSLTRGAGGFYEQYF. The CDR3 coding sequence is TGTGCCAGCAGCCTGACCCGGGGGGCGGGAGGGTTTTACGAGCAGTACTTC.

This chain uses TRBV3-1 (or the pseudogene TRBV3-2) with TRBJ1-4; possibly TRBD1 for D (6 bases). Looked up from germline, CDR1 is LGHDT and CDR2 is YNNKEL (reference sequence). Trimming shortened V by 0 bases and J by 0 bases, and 23 bases separated the two germline ends. The CDR3 has 21 residues. The CDR3 reads CASSQDLSGQRHLATNEKLFF. CDR3 sequence (DNA): TGTGCCAGCAGCCAAGATCTAAGCGGACAGAGACACTTAGCAACTAATGAAAAACTGTTTTTT.

Written as DNA, the CDR3 is TGTGCCAGCAGTTACTCGGGACGGTTCGACGAGCAGTACTTC. Amino acid sequence: CASSYSGRFDEQYF. The chain carries TRBV6-2 or TRBV6-3 and TRBJ2-7; the D gene could be TRBD1 or TRBD2 (5 bases each). Germline-derived CDR1 and CDR2 are MNHEY and SVGEGT. Between the trimmed V and J ends, which lost 0 bases and 5 bases, there was a span of 11 bases. The length of the CDR3 is 14 residues.

CDR3 amino acids: CAWSAGGTDTQYF. CDR3 in DNA: TGTGCCTGGAGTGCAGGAGGGACAGATACGCAGTATTTT. The gene calls are TRBV30 and TRBJ2-3; the D gene is possibly TRBD2 (6 bases). The germline V gene encodes CDR1 GTSNPN and CDR2 SVGIG (reference sequence). CDR3 size: 13 residues. The V gene lost 1 base and the J gene lost 3 bases, with 8 bases spanning the gap. The complete variable domain, with remaining parts taken from reference TRBV30 and TRBJ2-3, reads SQTIHQWPATLVQPVGSPLSLECTVEGTSNPNLYWYRQAAGRGLQLLFYSVGIGQISSEVPQNLSASRPQDRQFILSSKKLLLSDSGFYLCAWSAGGTDTQYFGPGTRLTVL.

This chain links TRBV6-5 with TRBJ2-5; possible D gene TRBD2, 7 bases. The germline gives CDR1 MNHEY, CDR2 SVGAGI. CDR3 length: 15 residues. V was clipped by 2 bases and J by 2 bases, with 12 bases between them. In nucleotides, the CDR3 is TGTGCCAGCAGTTACCAAGGGGGGGCACAAGAGACCCAGTACTTC. Protein sequence: CASSYQGGAQETQYF.

This rearrangement joins TRBV25-1 to TRBJ1-4, with D possibly being TRBD1 (5 bases). The CDR3 runs to 17 residues. Germline CDR1 reads MGHDK; CDR2 reads SYGVNS. The ends were cut back, 5 bases at V and 4 bases at J, with 20 bases in the middle. CDR3: CASSNNPGRLVNEKLFF. The CDR3 DNA reads as TGTGCCAGCAGTAATAACCCAGGGAGGTTAGTTAATGAAAAACTGTTTTTT. The full variable domain, with the rest looked up from reference TRBV25-1 and TRBJ1-4, is EADIYQTPRYLVIGTGKKITLECSQTMGHDKMYWYQQDPGMELHLIHYSYGVNSTEKGDLSSESTVSRIRTEHFPLTLESARPSHTSQYLCASSNNPGRLVNEKLFFGSGTQLSVL.

The rearrangement uses TRBV6-2 or TRBV6-3 and TRBJ2-5; D not certain. The V and J ends lost 6 bases and 5 bases respectively, with 13 bases between them. This CDR3 spans 13 amino acids. Germline CDR1 is MNHEY and CDR2 is SVGEGT. The DNA for the CDR3 is TGTGCCAGCAGCCGAGGTGGGTTGGAGACCCAGTACTTC. Protein: CASSRGGLETQYF.

This rearrangement joins TRBV4-3 to TRBJ2-1; TRBD2 matches at 11 bases. CDR1 and CDR2 from the germline V gene are LGHNA and YSLEER. With 0 bases clipped from V and 4 bases from J, the junction kept 5 bases outside the gene matches. The CDR3 consists of 17 residues. CDR3 nucleotides: TGCGCCAGCAGCCAAGATGGTACTAGCGGGAGATACAATGAGCAGTTCTTC. Translating it yields CASSQDGTSGRYNEQFF.

The chain is built from TRBV7-6 and TRBJ2-5; maybe TRBD1 (5 bases). V lost 3 bases, J lost 1 base, and 6 bases lay in between. The germline CDR1 and CDR2 sequences are SGHVS and FNYEAQ. This CDR3 is built from 13 residues. CDR3 nucleotides: TGTGCCAGCAGCTTGACAGTCCAAGAGACCCAGTACTTC. Protein: CASSLTVQETQYF. Drawing the rest from reference TRBV7-6 and TRBJ2-5, the complete variable domain is GAGVSQSPRYKVTKRGQDVALRCDPISGHVSLYWYRQALGQGPEFLTYFNYEAQQDKSGLPNDRFSAERPEGSISTLTIQRTEQRDSAMYRCASSLTVQETQYFGPGTRLLVL.

The rearrangement joins TRBV2 to TRBJ1-2; TRBD1 might be the D (5 bases). The CDR3 contains 13 residues. V was trimmed by 9 bases and J by 2 bases, leaving 13 bases between them. Per germline, CDR1 SNHLY and CDR2 FYNNEI. CDR3 residues: CASREAGNYGYTF. CDR3 nucleotide sequence: TGTGCCAGTAGGGAAGCAGGGAACTATGGCTACACCTTC.

This clone was seen just once. The rearrangement joins TRBV6-5 to TRBJ1-2; weak D call: TRBD1 (5 bases). Trimming took 0 bases from V and 4 from J, leaving 12 bases between them. The CDR3 contains 15 residues. Germline V gene sequence: CDR1 MNHEY, CDR2 SVGAGI. CDR3 in DNA: TGTGCCAGCAGTTACTCCCCGGGGCCCCTCTATGGCTACACCTTC. Translated, it gives CASSYSPGPLYGYTF.